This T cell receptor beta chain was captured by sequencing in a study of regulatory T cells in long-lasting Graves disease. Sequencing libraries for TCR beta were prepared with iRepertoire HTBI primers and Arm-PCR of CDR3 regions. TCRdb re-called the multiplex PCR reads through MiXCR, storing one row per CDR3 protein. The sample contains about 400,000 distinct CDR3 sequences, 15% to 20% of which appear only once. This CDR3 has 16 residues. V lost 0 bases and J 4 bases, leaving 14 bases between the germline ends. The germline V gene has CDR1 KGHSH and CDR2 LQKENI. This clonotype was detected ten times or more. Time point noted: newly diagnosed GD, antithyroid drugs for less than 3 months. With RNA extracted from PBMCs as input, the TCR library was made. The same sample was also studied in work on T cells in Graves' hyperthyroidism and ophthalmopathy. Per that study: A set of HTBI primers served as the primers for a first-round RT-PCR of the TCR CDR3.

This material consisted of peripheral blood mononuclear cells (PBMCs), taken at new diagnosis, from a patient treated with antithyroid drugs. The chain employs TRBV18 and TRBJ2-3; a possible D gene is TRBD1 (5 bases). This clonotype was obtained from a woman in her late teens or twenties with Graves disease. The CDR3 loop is CASSPPMGRQADTQYF. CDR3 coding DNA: TGTGCCAGCTCACCACCTATGGGGCGTCAAGCAGATACGCAGTATTTT. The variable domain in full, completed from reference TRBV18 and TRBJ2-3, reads NAGVMQNPRHLVRRRGQEARLRCSPMKGHSHVYWYRQLPEEGLKFMVYLQKENIIDESGMPKERFSAEFPKEGPSILRIQQVVRGDSAAYFCASSPPMGRQADTQYFGPGTRLTVL.